This TCR beta chain was sequenced for a study of cytomegalovirus exposure and HLA in healthy donors. Across the study: There were over 350 genotyped donors. Of these, 75% to 90% fell in the genetic ancestry cluster associated with self-reported Caucasian donors. Study results and caveats: A previous analysis found most TCR beta V segments productive roughly 87% or roughly 30% of the time. Associated with cytomegalovirus, according to the listing, were around 160 TCR beta chains.

In germline, CDR1 is MDHEN, CDR2 SYDVKM. With V trimmed by 7 bases and J by 3 bases, 12 bases remained unmatched. The CDR3 sequence is 16 residues long. On this clone itself: Its matching antigen is unknown.

Primers included in the PCR were 60 Vbeta and 13 Jbeta primers. TCRdb's table, derived via immunoSEQ multiplex PCR, lists solely in-frame clones and lacks some. The sample has roughly 280,000 clones, 65% to 85% seen once; the top ten hold about 2.2%. Source material: PBMCs. The TCR comes from a female donor in good health and CMV-seronegative. J is TRBJ2-1 and V is TRBV28, with TRBD2 matching over 7 bases. Written as DNA, the CDR3 is TGTGCCAGCAAGAAAGGAAGGTGGGAGGGCTACAATGAGCAGTTCTTC. It yields the protein CASKKGRWEGYNEQFF.